This TCR beta chain was profiled in a study of vaccination and CD4 T cells after COVID-19. Study-level background: Fewer than 10 convalescent patients had mild and one had severe PCR-confirmed SARS-CoV-2 disease. Control wells got either CEFX epitopes, HIV-1 Nef peptides, or no peptide at all.

In regard to this clonotype: Its matching antigen is unknown.

This sample's treatment: approximately 11-day PBMC culture with coronavirus spike peptide pools or control peptides (ViraFEST assay). IL-2 at about 11 IU/ml and peptide pools at 9 to 10 ug/ml were added to PBMCs cultured at about 2.2 million per well. On days 3 and 7, half the medium was swapped for fresh IL-2-containing medium. Cultured CD4+ T-cell DNA underwent Oncomine TCR Beta short-read sequencing. TCRdb reanalysed the PCR reads using MiXCR and keeps one entry per CDR3 protein. The data contain fewer than 5,500 distinct CDR3 sequences, around 47% of them singletons. Germline-derived CDR1 and CDR2 are LNHDA and SQIVND (reference sequence). The CDR3 runs 11 residues. Trimming shortened V by 4 bases and J by 6 bases, and 7 bases separated the two germline ends.

The sequence derives from a human donor who had recovered from COVID-19. This chain joins TRBV19 and TRBJ2-7; D is perhaps TRBD2 (5 bases). The sample was CD4+ T cells from blood, cultured in vitro, taken after SARS-CoV-2 vaccination. CDR3 nucleotides: TGTGCCAGTAGTACCGGAGGCGAGCAGTACTTC. Protein sequence: CASSTGGEQYF.